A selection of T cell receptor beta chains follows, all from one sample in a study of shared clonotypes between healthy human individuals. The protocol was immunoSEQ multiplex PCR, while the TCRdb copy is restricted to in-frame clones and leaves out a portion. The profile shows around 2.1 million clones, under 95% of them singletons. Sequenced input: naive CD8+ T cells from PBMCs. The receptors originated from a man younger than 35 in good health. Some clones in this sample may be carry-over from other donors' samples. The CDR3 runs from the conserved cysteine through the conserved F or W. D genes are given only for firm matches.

cdr3_nt: TGTGCCAGCAGCCAAGGACTAGCGGGAGGAGAGACCCAGTACTTC; cdr3_aa: CASSQGLAGGETQYF; v_call: TRBV14; d_call: TRBD2; j_call: TRBJ2-5
cdr3_nt: TGTGCCAGCAGTGGTAGCGGGAGTTACGAGCAGTACTTC; cdr3_aa: CASSGSGSYEQYF; v_call: TRBV27; d_call: TRBD2; j_call: TRBJ2-7
cdr3_nt: TGCGCCAGCAGCTCGGACAGGGCCAGATTGGATGAGCAGTTCTTC; cdr3_aa: CASSSDRARLDEQFF; v_call: TRBV5-1; d_call: TRBD1; j_call: TRBJ2-1
cdr3_nt: TGTGCCAGCAGCTTAAGTGCGCGGGAGCGGGGACGAGAGACCCAGTACTTC; cdr3_aa: CASSLSARERGRETQYF; v_call: TRBV7-9; d_call: TRBD2; j_call: TRBJ2-5
cdr3_nt: TGTGCCAGTGAGACTAGCGGGAGAATAAATGAGCAGTTCTTC; cdr3_aa: CASETSGRINEQFF; v_call: TRBV19; d_call: TRBD2; j_call: TRBJ2-1
cdr3_nt: TGTGCCAGTAGTATGGGAAGGGCCGGCAATCAGCCCCAGCATTTT; cdr3_aa: CASSMGRAGNQPQHF; v_call: TRBV19; d_call: -; j_call: TRBJ1-5
cdr3_nt: TGTGCCAGCAGCGATACGAACGGGGCCGGGGAGCTGTTTTTT; cdr3_aa: CASSDTNGAGELFF; v_call: TRBV7-3; d_call: -; j_call: TRBJ2-2
cdr3_nt: TGTGCCATCAGTGTTACCGGGACTAGCGGGTCCTACGAGCAGTACTTC; cdr3_aa: CAISVTGTSGSYEQYF; v_call: TRBV10-3; d_call: TRBD2; j_call: TRBJ2-7
cdr3_nt: TGTGCCAGCAGCGCCGACAGGGAAGCTCGAACACCTGAAGCTTTCTTT; cdr3_aa: CASSADREARTPEAFF; v_call: TRBV9; d_call: TRBD1; j_call: TRBJ1-1
cdr3_nt: TGTGCCAGCAGTTTATCGGGCCAGGGGGCATCCGAGCAGTACTTC; cdr3_aa: CASSLSGQGASEQYF; v_call: TRBV27; d_call: TRBD1; j_call: TRBJ2-7